The T cell receptor (beta chain) described here comes from a study of cytomegalovirus exposure and HLA in healthy donors. This CDR3 comprises 14 residues. The ends were cut back, 3 bases at V and 3 bases at J, with 12 bases in the middle. Germline CDR1 SNHLY, CDR2 FYNNEI. PCR amplification relied on 60 Vbeta primers (plus 13 Jbeta primers). Repertoires were generated with immunoSEQ multiplex PCR, while TCRdb's copy carries only in-frame clones and drops some. The sample carries roughly 120,000 clones, about three quarters recorded once. The chain recombines TRBV2 with TRBJ2-7; D gene uncertain. Sequencing was carried out using PBMCs. This receptor was identified in a woman aged 30 to 39 in good health and CMV-seropositive. The CDR3 region is CASSDIRVLYEQYF. The CDR3 DNA sequence: TGTGCCAGCAGTGATATCCGGGTACTCTACGAGCAGTACTTC.